This T cell receptor (beta chain) is from a study of blood T cell repertoires in COVID-19. As for the study in general: Sites in the United States, Italy and Spain provided acute and convalescent COVID-19 samples. T cells, B-cell-depleted T cells, or PBMCs provided the cDNA or gDNA that served as material.

Original processing notes: Amplified reference gene primers provided the basis for estimating nucleated cell counts. Generated by immunoSEQ multiplex PCR, the TCRdb table keeps only in-frame clones and is missing some. The V and J calls and clone size come from that table; D and trimming were worked out from the DNA. Altogether 50,000 to 70,000 clones are present, about 91% being singletons, with the ten largest covering less than 5%. The CDR3 loop spans 17 amino acids. Trimming shortened V by 6 bases and J by 0 bases, and 18 bases separated the two germline ends. The V gene's germline CDR1 is MNHEY and CDR2 SMNVEV (reference sequence).

Sequenced: peripheral blood. The sequence came from a man aged 55 to 69 with acute or convalescent COVID-19. The genes are TRBV27 and TRBJ2-1, with D possibly being TRBD2 (6 bases). The CDR3 protein is CASRAGLLFNSYNEQFF. DNA for the CDR3: TGTGCCAGCAGGGCGGGACTCCTCTTTAACTCCTACAATGAGCAGTTCTTC.